This T cell receptor (beta chain) is from a study of T cell responses to AZD1222 COVID-19 vaccine. The study, taken as a whole, reports: Distributed over spike, vaccine-associated CD4 TCRs predominated at 160-218 and 743-854. Baseline seropositives among AZD1222 recipients totaled only 5 or 6. White British donors predominated, females outnumbered males, and clonal diversity was possibly underestimated. Reportedly, nearly half the spike-specific TCRs target unmutated variant regions.

Repertoires were generated with immunoSEQ multiplex PCR, while TCRdb's copy carries only in-frame clones and drops some. Found here are around 100,000 clones, nearly 90% of them singletons; the top ten hold over 7.5%. Germline CDR1 and CDR2: SNHLY and FYNNEI. The germline V and J ends were trimmed by 7 bases and 4 bases, with 13 bases remaining between them. The CDR3 is 13 amino acids. With regard to this clone: Its antigen is not known.

The gene calls are TRBV2 and TRBJ2-5; D gene unclear. The clonotype comes from an adult in good health. The sequences come from peripheral blood, collected on day 0 of AZD1222 vaccination. CDR3 residues: CASNPPVRETQYF. The CDR3 DNA sequence: TGTGCCAGCAACCCGCCAGTCCGAGAGACCCAGTACTTC.